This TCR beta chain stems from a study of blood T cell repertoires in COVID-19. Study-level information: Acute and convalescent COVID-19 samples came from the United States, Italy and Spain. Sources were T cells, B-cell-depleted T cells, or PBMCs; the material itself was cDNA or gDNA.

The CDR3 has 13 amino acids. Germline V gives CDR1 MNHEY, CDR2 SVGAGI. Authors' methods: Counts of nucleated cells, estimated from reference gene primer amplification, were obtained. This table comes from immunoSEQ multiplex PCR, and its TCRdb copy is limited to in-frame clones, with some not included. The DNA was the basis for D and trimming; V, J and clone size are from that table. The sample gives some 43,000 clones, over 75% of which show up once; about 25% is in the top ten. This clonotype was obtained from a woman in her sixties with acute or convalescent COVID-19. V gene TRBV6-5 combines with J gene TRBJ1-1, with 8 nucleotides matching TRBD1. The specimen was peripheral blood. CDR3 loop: CAQGGRGGTEAFF. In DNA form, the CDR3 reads TGTGCACAGGGGGGTAGGGGAGGCACTGAAGCTTTCTTT.